These 30 T cell receptor beta chains originate from one sample sequenced in a study of T-cell memory formation after mild COVID-19 listed by TCRdb under 2021. Receptors were amplified or captured by 5' RACE. Sequencing was performed on an Illumina NovaSeq 6000. TCRdb reran the public reads through fastp at Q25 and MiXCR, keeping productive beta chains. Identical CDR3 proteins give one entry, which carries the most common genes and DNA. This sample lists about 200,000 distinct CDR3 sequences; around 19% were detected once. The top ten clonotypes cover 2.4% of the sample. Sequencing was done on a sample of PBMCs or a T cell subset sorted from them (not recorded which). Receptors were obtained from an adult woman who had mild COVID-19 (a few samples of this study predate the infection). The sample titles of this study are shuffled in the database, so cell type and time point are left out; the donor was told from shared clones.

This clonotype was found a few times. The chain joins TRBV7-2 to TRBJ2-3; D call uncertain. Germline V CDR1 and CDR2: SGHTA, FQGNSA. V was trimmed by 1 base and J by 7 bases, leaving 9 bases between them. CDR3 length: 13 residues. This chain's CDR3 is CASSLGSMNTQYF. The CDR3 nucleotides are TGTGCCAGCAGCTTAGGGTCGATGAATACGCAGTATTTT.

The chain recombines TRBV12-3 or TRBV12-4 with TRBJ1-2, with TRBD1 matching over 7 bases. The length of the CDR3 is 13 residues. The V segment lost 6 bases and the J segment 4 bases; nucleotides outside the gene matches: 5. CDR3 in DNA: TGTGCCAGCAGCGGGGGACAGAGCTATGGCTACACCTTC. It encodes CASSGGQSYGYTF.

This clonotype was observed at least ten times. The rearrangement uses TRBV7-8 and TRBJ2-3, with D possibly being TRBD2 (6 bases). The CDR3 loop spans 16 amino acids. CDR1 SGHVS and CDR2 FQNEAQ come from the germline V gene. With 1 base removed from V and 3 bases from J, the gap between germline ends came to 14 bases. The CDR3 loop is CASSLGGGIKTDTQYF. CDR3 coding DNA: TGTGCCAGCAGCTTAGGGGGCGGGATCAAAACAGATACGCAGTATTTT. Supplemented by reference TRBV7-8 and TRBJ2-3, the full variable domain reads GAGVSQSPRYKVAKRGQDVALRCDPISGHVSLFWYQQALGQGPEFLTYFQNEAQLDKSGLPSDRFFAERPEGSVSTLKIQRTQQEDSAVYLCASSLGGGIKTDTQYFGPGTRLTVL.

This clonotype was counted a few times. This sequence joins TRBV16 and TRBJ1-4; tentatively, D is TRBD1 (5 bases). Germline V lookup: CDR1 KGHSY, CDR2 FQNENV. The CDR3 runs 18 residues. V dropped 1 base and J dropped 7 bases, with 22 bases sitting between them. CDR3 DNA: TGTGCCAGCAGCCAATTGTTATCCCCCGGGACTAGGTTTGAAAAACTGTTTTTT. Protein product: CASSQLLSPGTRFEKLFF.

The chain combines TRBV27 with TRBJ1-5, with unresolved D. This CDR3 is 13 amino acids long. CDR1 and CDR2 (germline): MNHEY, SMNVEV (reference sequence). The CDR3 DNA reads TGTGCTAGTGGAGGGAGCAACAATCAGCCCCAGCATTTT. The encoded protein is CASGGSNNQPQHF.

This chain uses TRBV5-1 with TRBJ2-7; D gene unclear. Germline loops: CDR1 SGHRS, CDR2 YFSETQ. Trimming shortened V by 3 bases and J by 2 bases, and 12 bases separated the two germline ends. This CDR3 has 14 amino acids. The CDR3 reads CASSSRMIPYEQYF. The CDR3 region has the DNA TGCGCCAGCAGCTCCCGTATGATTCCCTACGAGCAGTACTTC.

DNA for the CDR3: TGCGCCAGCAGCTTGGACCCGGGAAACACTGAAGCTTTCTTT. It yields the protein CASSLDPGNTEAFF. This chain uses TRBV5-1 with TRBJ1-1; no reliable D call. CDR3 length equals 14 residues. Trimming pared 0 bases from V and 2 bases from J, leaving 8 bases between. Germline CDR1 SGHRS, CDR2 YFSETQ.

This clonotype was seen a handful of times. The V call is TRBV6-5, the J call TRBJ1-2; 7 nucleotides line up with TRBD1. The CDR3 loop spans 12 amino acids. J lost 8 bases, V lost 6 bases, and 6 bases had no gene match. Germline CDR1 MNHEY, CDR2 SVGAGI. In nucleotides, the CDR3 is TGTGCCAGCAGCAAGGGGGCAGGGGGCTACACCTTC. Its protein is CASSKGAGGYTF.

The V and J genes are TRBV5-1 and TRBJ2-7, with D perhaps matching TRBD1 (5 bases). The CDR3 contains 15 residues. Germline V lookup: CDR1 SGHRS, CDR2 YFSETQ. Trimming left V 0 bases short and J 2 bases short, with 12 bases between. DNA of the CDR3: TGCGCCAGCAGCTTGGCGGCAGGGTCACCCTACGAGCAGTACTTC. Amino acids: CASSLAAGSPYEQYF.

The J gene is TRBJ1-2, the V gene TRBV21-1; the D segment call TRBD1 is taken from the table without a DNA check. TRBV21-1 is marked as a pseudogene. The CDR3 consists of 17 residues. For the CDR3, the DNA is TGTGCCAGCAGCAACGGGACAGGGTGCCAGTGGGTTTATGGCTACACCTTC. Protein product: CASSNGTGCQWVYGYTF.

In its sample, this clonotype was seen many times. This chain connects TRBV3-1 to TRBJ2-1; D uncertain. Deletions cut 0 bases from V and 1 base from J, with 4 bases between. Germline V gives CDR1 LGHDT, CDR2 YNNKEL (reference sequence). The CDR3 consists of 14 residues. The CDR3 region is CASSQDASYNEQFF. The DNA of the CDR3 is TGTGCCAGCAGCCAAGACGCGTCCTACAATGAGCAGTTCTTC.

The chain carries TRBV7-9 and TRBJ2-6; 7 bases map to TRBD1. The CDR3 contains 14 residues. CDR1 SEHNR and CDR2 FQNEAQ come from the germline V gene (reference sequence). V shed 1 base and J 11 bases; nucleotides not matched to a gene: 5. CDR3 loop: CASSLGQGLDVLTF. Here the CDR3 DNA reads TGTGCCAGCAGCTTAGGACAGGGCCTTGACGTCCTGACTTTC.

The chain is built from TRBV12-3 or TRBV12-4 and TRBJ2-3; 9 bases are shared with TRBD2. The trim removed 5 bases at V and 0 bases at J, leaving 6 bases unmatched. The CDR3 extends over 16 amino acids. The CDR3 coding sequence is TGTGCCAGCAGTCCGAGACTAGCGGAGAGCACAGATACGCAGTATTTT. Translation: CASSPRLAESTDTQYF.

The V and J genes are TRBV4-3 and TRBJ2-3; 14 nucleotides agree with TRBD2. From germline, CDR1 is LGHNA and CDR2 YSLEER. J gave up 2 bases and V 3 bases, and 13 bases lay outside the gene matches. The CDR3 consists of 20 residues. This CDR3 is CASSHGQGGLAGDFTDTQYF. DNA of the CDR3: TGCGCCAGCAGCCATGGACAGGGGGGACTAGCGGGAGACTTCACAGATACGCAGTATTTT.

The chain employs TRBV10-3 and TRBJ1-1, with a possible D match to TRBD1 (5 bases). Germline-derived CDR1 and CDR2 are ENHRY and SYGVKD. Deletions cut 6 bases from V and 6 bases from J, with 14 bases between. The CDR3 has 13 amino acids. The CDR3, as DNA: TGTGCCATCAGGGGGACCGCGACTGCTGAAGCTTTCTTT. Amino acid sequence: CAIRGTATAEAFF.

This clonotype was counted many times. CDR3 bases: TGTGCCAGCAGGTCGCCGGGGTTGAGCTCCTATAATTCACCCCTCCACTTT. Translating gives CASRSPGLSSYNSPLHF. J is TRBJ1-6 and V is TRBV6-6; D unclear. This CDR3 is built from 17 residues. Trimming pared 6 bases from V and 0 bases from J, leaving 15 bases between. Germline V CDR1 and CDR2: MNHNY, SVGAGI (reference sequence).

In DNA form, the CDR3 reads TGTGCCACCAGTGATTACCGAGATGGCTACACCTTC. It translates to CATSDYRDGYTF. This rearrangement joins TRBV24-1 to TRBJ1-2; D ambiguous. Germline lookup yields CDR1 KGHDR and CDR2 SFDVKD. The CDR3 is 12 residues long. The germline V and J ends were trimmed by 2 bases and 6 bases, with 6 bases remaining between them.

Only a few counts were recorded for this clonotype. The gene calls are TRBV9 and TRBJ1-1; tentatively, D is TRBD1 (6 bases). CDR1 and CDR2 (germline): SGDLS, YYNGEE. The CDR3 spans 13 residues. With 4 bases removed from V and 4 bases from J, the gap between germline ends came to 11 bases. The CDR3 loop reads CASSSPGVTEAFF. CDR3 nucleotide sequence: TGTGCCAGCAGCTCACCAGGGGTCACTGAAGCTTTCTTT. Drawing the rest from reference TRBV9 and TRBJ1-1, the complete variable domain is DSGVTQTPKHLITATGQRVTLRCSPRSGDLSVYWYQQSLDQGLQFLIQYYNGEERAKGNILERFSAQQFPDLHSELNLSSLELGDSALYFCASSSPGVTEAFFGQGTRLTVV.

Only a few counts were recorded for this clonotype. The rearrangement uses TRBV10-3 and TRBJ1-2; no definite D call. Germline V gene data show CDR1 as ENHRY and CDR2 as SYGVKD. The CDR3 has 13 residues. Trimming pared 7 bases from V and 7 bases from J, leaving 16 bases between. CDR3 in DNA: TGTGCCATCACGTGGAGGGAATCTAGTGGCTACACCTTC. This sequence encodes CAITWRESSGYTF.

There are many counts of this clonotype. The genes are TRBV27 and TRBJ2-1; perhaps D is TRBD1 or TRBD2 (5 bases each). The germline gives CDR1 MNHEY, CDR2 SMNVEV (reference sequence). V lost 5 bases to trimming and J lost 9 bases, with 14 bases between them. The length of the CDR3 is 13 residues. The DNA for the CDR3 is TGTGCCAGCAGTCTCCGGCCTGGGACTGAGCAGTTCTTC. Its translation is CASSLRPGTEQFF.

This clonotype is a singleton in its sample. The V gene is TRBV5-5, the J gene TRBJ2-3; 8 nucleotides agree with TRBD2. V trimming: 4 bases; J trimming: 6 bases; junction bases outside the gene matches: 16. The germline CDR1 and CDR2 sequences are SGHKS and YYEKEE (reference sequence). The CDR3 spans 17 residues. In DNA form, the CDR3 reads TGTGCCAGCAGCGTGGCGGGGGGAACCCCGTTGTCGGATACGCAGTATTTT. This codes for CASSVAGGTPLSDTQYF.

This clonotype has a handful of counts. The rearrangement joins TRBV29-1 to TRBJ1-5; D gene ambiguous. V was trimmed by 6 bases and J by 5 bases, leaving 11 bases between them. Per germline, CDR1 SQVTM and CDR2 ANQGSEA. The CDR3 contains 12 residues. The CDR3 is CSVGSRDQPQHF. The CDR3, as DNA: TGCAGCGTAGGGAGTAGGGATCAGCCCCAGCATTTT.

This clonotype occurred a few times. J is TRBJ2-7 and V is TRBV9, with 8 bases matching TRBD1. Germline CDR1 reads SGDLS; CDR2 reads YYNGEE. V lost 3 bases, J lost 5 bases, and 10 bases stayed unmatched. This CDR3 comprises 15 residues. Written as DNA, the CDR3 is TGTGCCAGCAGCGGTGGGACAGGAGGTGTCAACGAGCAGTACTTC. Translated: CASSGGTGGVNEQYF. The full variable domain, with the rest looked up from reference TRBV9 and TRBJ2-7, is DSGVTQTPKHLITATGQRVTLRCSPRSGDLSVYWYQQSLDQGLQFLIQYYNGEERAKGNILERFSAQQFPDLHSELNLSSLELGDSALYFCASSGGTGGVNEQYFGPGTRLTVT.

This clonotype was counted between two and nine times. The chain links TRBV9 to TRBJ1-1, with D hard to call. CDR1 SGDLS and CDR2 YYNGEE come from the germline V gene. This CDR3 spans 15 amino acids. Trimming shortened V by 4 bases and J by 5 bases, and 18 bases separated the two germline ends. The CDR3: CASSPTGRVGTEAFF. DNA for the CDR3: TGTGCCAGCAGCCCAACCGGGAGGGTGGGAACTGAAGCTTTCTTT.

The V call is TRBV5-1, the J call TRBJ1-2; D gene unclear. Trimming took off 0 bases at V and 4 bases at J, with 7 bases between the two ends. The germline V gene encodes CDR1 SGHRS and CDR2 YFSETQ. CDR3 length equals 13 residues. CDR3 in DNA: TGCGCCAGCAGCTTGGAGGCAGTCTATGGCTACACCTTC. It codes for CASSLEAVYGYTF.

This clonotype was counted between two and nine times. This chain joins TRBV6-6 and TRBJ1-1, with D uncertain. In germline, CDR1 is MNHNY, CDR2 SVGAGI (reference sequence). V shed 7 bases and J shed 0 bases, with 9 bases lying between them. This CDR3 has 13 residues. The CDR3 loop reads CASTHGLNTEAFF. CDR3 DNA: TGTGCCAGCACCCACGGGTTGAACACTGAAGCTTTCTTT.

This clonotype was recorded at least ten times. V and J are TRBV5-1 and TRBJ2-7, with TRBD2 matching 11 bases. Per the germline V gene, CDR1 is SGHRS and CDR2 is YFSETQ. Trimming cost V 4 bases and J 3 bases; bases outside gene matches: 9. This CDR3 has 16 amino acids. As DNA, the CDR3 is TGCGCCAGCAGCGGCGGGACTAGCGGATTCTACTACGAGCAGTACTTC. Its protein is CASSGGTSGFYYEQYF. The full variable domain, its missing parts supplied by reference TRBV5-1 and TRBJ2-7, is KAGVTQTPRYLIKTRGQQVTLSCSPISGHRSVSWYQQTPGQGLQFLFEYFSETQRNKGNFPGRFSGRQFSNSRSEMNVSTLELGDSALYLCASSGGTSGFYYEQYFGPGTRLTVT.

V gene TRBV12-3 or TRBV12-4 combines with J gene TRBJ1-3, with a tentative D call TRBD1 (5 bases). Trimming took off 8 bases at V and 4 bases at J, with 12 bases between the two ends. The CDR3 totals 13 residues. DNA for the CDR3: TGTGCCAGCGGGACCTTTGGGGGAAACACCATATATTTT. It specifies CASGTFGGNTIYF.

This clonotype was seen a few times. The chain employs TRBV7-3 and TRBJ2-6; 7 nucleotides align to TRBD2. CDR1 SGHTA and CDR2 FQGTGA come from the germline V gene. This CDR3 region has 17 residues. The V and J ends lost 4 bases and 4 bases, in that order; junction bases with no gene match: 10. DNA of the CDR3: TGTGCCAGCAGCTCGCGGGGGAGCGCGGAAGGGGCCAACGTCCTGACTTTC. This codes for CASSSRGSAEGANVLTF.

This clonotype has just a few counts. The genes are TRBV6-6 and TRBJ2-7, with D unresolved. Germline CDR1 MNHNY, CDR2 SVGAGI (reference sequence). Trimming took 4 bases from V and 5 from J, leaving 12 bases between them. CDR3 size: 13 residues. Here the CDR3 reads CASSSTTVHEQYF. CDR3 coding DNA: TGTGCCAGCAGTTCTACCACTGTCCACGAGCAGTACTTC.